This TCR beta chain appears in the sequencing data of a study of Graves' ophthalmopathy and Graves' hyperthyroidism. Overall study context: Samples of peripheral blood were obtained at initial diagnosis, prior to treatment of any kind.

Study-level results: Most clonotypes expanded in thyroid above 0.001 frequency were present in blood too.

With a duration under 3 months, ophthalmopathy in the donors showed moderate-to-severe activity, CAS ≥3 and NOSPECS ≥4. Trimming shortened V by 9 bases and J by 0 bases, and 7 bases separated the two germline ends. Germline CDR1 reads KGHDR; CDR2 reads SFDVKD. The CDR3 runs 13 residues. TCR beta CDR3 regions were amplified from RNA transcripts. Scientists carried out first-round RT-PCR using HTBI primers and then a second-round multiplex PCR. TCRdb redid the calling of the multiplex PCR reads with MiXCR, one entry per CDR3 protein. The sample yields 200,000 to 300,000 distinct CDR3 sequences, about 47% seen once. This clonotype has a count of ten or more. What it binds is unknown.

Material for sequencing was peripheral blood. V and J are TRBV24-1 and TRBJ1-4, with D unclear. The TCR originated in an adult man with Graves' ophthalmopathy. As DNA, the CDR3 is TGTGCCACCTCCGGGACAACTAATGAAAAACTGTTTTTT. Its protein product is CATSGTTNEKLFF.